Listed below are T cell receptor beta chains from one sample, sequenced in a study of regulatory T cells in long-lasting Graves disease. One entry per CDR3 protein, called by TCRdb with MiXCR from the multiplex PCR reads. This table holds about 460,000 distinct CDR3 sequences, approximately 23% found once. Sequencing used peripheral blood mononuclear cells (PBMCs), obtained when the disease was refractory, from a patient treated with antithyroid drugs. The source is a female donor with Graves disease. The CDR3 runs from the conserved cysteine through the conserved F or W. The order of the fields is V gene, D gene, clone size, J gene, CDR3 protein, CDR3 DNA. The D gene is left open where the match is weak. Not all rows give a size; the values are once, few, many and, for expanded clones, a class.

v_gene: TRBV20-1; d_gene: TRBD1; abundance: many; j_gene: TRBJ1-1; CDR3aa: CSARKGATEAFF; CDR3nt: TGCAGTGCTAGGAAGGGGGCCACTGAAGCTTTCTTT
v_gene: TRBV7-9; d_gene: NA; abundance: few; j_gene: TRBJ1-1; CDR3aa: CASSYVGMNTEAFF; CDR3nt: TGTGCCAGCAGTTACGTGGGGATGAACACTGAAGCTTTCTTT
v_gene: TRBV6-2/TRBV6-3; d_gene: NA; abundance: many; j_gene: TRBJ1-2; CDR3aa: CASSGTVLRTNYGYTF; CDR3nt: TGTGCCAGTTCCGGGACCGTCCTAAGGACGAACTATGGCTACACCTTC
v_gene: TRBV2; d_gene: NA; abundance: NA; j_gene: TRBJ2-1; CDR3aa: CASSVYNEQFF; CDR3nt: TGTGCCAGCAGTGTCTACAATGAGCAGTTCTTC
v_gene: TRBV30; d_gene: TRBD2; abundance: NA; j_gene: TRBJ2-2; CDR3aa: CAWSPWGGDGELFF; CDR3nt: TGTGCCTGGAGCCCCTGGGGGGGGGACGGGGAGCTGTTTTTT
v_gene: TRBV28; d_gene: TRBD2; abundance: many; j_gene: TRBJ2-7; CDR3aa: CASSLSSGSYEQYF; CDR3nt: TGTGCCAGCAGTCTTTCTAGCGGATCCTACGAGCAGTACTTC
v_gene: TRBV20-1; d_gene: TRBD2; abundance: NA; j_gene: TRBJ2-3; CDR3aa: CSARPIAGVVDTQYF; CDR3nt: TGCAGTGCTAGACCAATAGCGGGAGTGGTAGATACGCAGTATTTT
v_gene: TRBV7-2; d_gene: NA; abundance: many; j_gene: TRBJ1-2; CDR3aa: CASSRPVADYGYTF; CDR3nt: TGTGCCAGCAGCCGCCCGGTGGCCGACTATGGCTACACCTTC
v_gene: TRBV5-1; d_gene: NA; abundance: many; j_gene: TRBJ2-7; CDR3aa: CASSFDGTLSYEQYF; CDR3nt: TGCGCCAGCAGCTTCGATGGGACACTCTCCTACGAGCAGTACTTC
v_gene: TRBV18; d_gene: TRBD1; abundance: many; j_gene: TRBJ1-2; CDR3aa: CASSPLTGAHGYTF; CDR3nt: TGTGCCAGCTCACCATTAACAGGGGCCCATGGCTACACCTTC
v_gene: TRBV30; d_gene: NA; abundance: few; j_gene: TRBJ2-7; CDR3aa: CAWLKAGAYEQYF; CDR3nt: TGTGCCTGGCTTAAAGCCGGAGCCTACGAGCAGTACTTC
v_gene: TRBV7-9; d_gene: NA; abundance: many; j_gene: TRBJ2-7; CDR3aa: CASTLRDGSYEQYF; CDR3nt: TGTGCCAGCACCCTAAGGGACGGGTCCTACGAGCAGTACTTC
v_gene: TRBV30; d_gene: NA; abundance: NA; j_gene: TRBJ1-1; CDR3aa: CAWSRSYGDTEAFF; CDR3nt: TGTGCCTGGAGCCGTTCCTACGGGGACACTGAAGCTTTCTTT
v_gene: TRBV3-1; d_gene: NA; abundance: NA; j_gene: TRBJ2-2; CDR3aa: CASGSFGANTGELFF; CDR3nt: TGTGCCAGTGGGAGTTTCGGAGCGAACACCGGGGAGCTGTTTTTT
v_gene: TRBV7-2; d_gene: TRBD1; abundance: many; j_gene: TRBJ2-5; CDR3aa: CASSSAPGQVKTQYF; CDR3nt: TGTGCCAGCAGCTCCGCTCCTGGACAGGTCAAGACCCAGTACTTC
v_gene: TRBV28; d_gene: TRBD1; abundance: many; j_gene: TRBJ1-5; CDR3aa: CASSLPVYRGVQPQHF; CDR3nt: TGTGCCAGCAGTTTACCCGTTTACAGGGGAGTTCAGCCCCAGCATTTT
v_gene: TRBV29-1; d_gene: NA; abundance: NA; j_gene: TRBJ1-6; CDR3aa: CSVAKALDSPLHF; CDR3nt: TGCAGCGTTGCTAAGGCATTGGATTCACCCCTCCACTTT
v_gene: TRBV9; d_gene: TRBD1; abundance: few; j_gene: TRBJ2-7; CDR3aa: CASSPATGGPYEQYF; CDR3nt: TGTGCCAGCAGCCCAGCGACAGGGGGCCCCTACGAGCAGTACTTC
v_gene: TRBV28; d_gene: TRBD1; abundance: many; j_gene: TRBJ2-7; CDR3aa: CASRTTGVEYEQYF; CDR3nt: TGTGCCAGCAGAACGACAGGGGTCGAATACGAGCAGTACTTC
v_gene: TRBV28; d_gene: NA; abundance: NA; j_gene: TRBJ2-1; CDR3aa: CASSLTGAQFF; CDR3nt: TGTGCCAGCAGTTTAACCGGAGCACAGTTCTTC
v_gene: TRBV28; d_gene: TRBD1; abundance: many; j_gene: TRBJ1-5; CDR3aa: CASSPSKGALQPQHF; CDR3nt: TGTGCCAGCAGTCCTTCAAAGGGGGCTCTTCAGCCCCAGCATTTT
v_gene: TRBV6-1; d_gene: TRBD1; abundance: NA; j_gene: TRBJ1-2; CDR3aa: CASRGQDYYGYTF; CDR3nt: TGTGCCAGCAGGGGACAGGATTACTATGGCTACACCTTC
v_gene: TRBV11-2; d_gene: NA; abundance: NA; j_gene: TRBJ2-3; CDR3aa: CASRVTSQSSTDTQYF; CDR3nt: TGTGCCAGCAGAGTGACAAGTCAGTCTAGCACAGATACGCAGTATTTT
v_gene: TRBV6-1; d_gene: NA; abundance: few; j_gene: TRBJ1-5; CDR3aa: CASSEAWEQPQHF; CDR3nt: TGTGCCAGCAGTGAAGCCTGGGAGCAGCCCCAGCATTTT
v_gene: TRBV5-1; d_gene: NA; abundance: NA; j_gene: TRBJ2-5; CDR3aa: CASSMARETQYF; CDR3nt: TGCGCCAGCAGCATGGCGCGGGAGACCCAGTACTTC
v_gene: TRBV19; d_gene: TRBD2; abundance: NA; j_gene: TRBJ2-7; CDR3aa: CASSTPVAGGPGEQYF; CDR3nt: TGTGCCAGTAGTACCCCTGTAGCGGGAGGGCCGGGGGAGCAGTACTTC
v_gene: TRBV14; d_gene: NA; abundance: NA; j_gene: TRBJ1-1; CDR3aa: CASSHDGRPANTEAFF; CDR3nt: TGTGCCAGCAGCCATGACGGCAGGCCTGCGAACACTGAAGCTTTCTTT
v_gene: TRBV10-3; d_gene: NA; abundance: NA; j_gene: TRBJ2-7; CDR3aa: CAISGEAGGYSYEQYF; CDR3nt: TGTGCCATCAGTGGGGAAGCGGGCGGGTACTCCTACGAGCAGTACTTC
v_gene: TRBV29-1; d_gene: NA; abundance: many; j_gene: TRBJ2-5; CDR3aa: CSAVGGGETQYF; CDR3nt: TGCAGCGCTGTGGGGGGAGGAGAGACCCAGTACTTC
v_gene: TRBV19; d_gene: NA; abundance: few; j_gene: TRBJ1-1; CDR3aa: CASSIQGDTEAFF; CDR3nt: TGTGCCAGTAGTATCCAGGGAGACACTGAAGCTTTCTTT
v_gene: TRBV13; d_gene: NA; abundance: few; j_gene: TRBJ1-2; CDR3aa: CASSQRVDSLFYGYTF; CDR3nt: TGTGCCAGCAGCCAGAGGGTGGACAGCCTGTTCTATGGCTACACCTTC
v_gene: TRBV7-2; d_gene: NA; abundance: many; j_gene: TRBJ1-4; CDR3aa: CASSLAPEKPGKLFF; CDR3nt: TGTGCCAGCAGCTTAGCACCCGAGAAACCGGGAAAACTGTTTTTT
v_gene: TRBV2; d_gene: NA; abundance: many; j_gene: TRBJ1-1; CDR3aa: CASRRWGTEAFF; CDR3nt: TGTGCCAGCAGACGATGGGGCACTGAAGCTTTCTTT
v_gene: TRBV7-8; d_gene: TRBD1; abundance: few; j_gene: TRBJ1-3; CDR3aa: CASSPETGGGNTIYF; CDR3nt: TGTGCCAGCAGCCCGGAGACAGGGGGTGGAAACACCATATATTTT
v_gene: TRBV5-1; d_gene: NA; abundance: NA; j_gene: TRBJ1-1; CDR3aa: CASRPRGQRGFF; CDR3nt: TGCGCCAGCAGACCCCGGGGCCAGAGGGGTTTCTTT
v_gene: TRBV30; d_gene: NA; abundance: NA; j_gene: TRBJ1-6; CDR3aa: CAWSVRRAYNSPLHF; CDR3nt: TGTGCCTGGAGTGTACGGAGGGCTTATAATTCACCCCTCCACTTT
v_gene: TRBV28; d_gene: TRBD1; abundance: many; j_gene: TRBJ2-4; CDR3aa: CASSPRDRFDKNIQYF; CDR3nt: TGTGCCAGCAGTCCCCGGGACAGGTTCGACAAAAACATTCAGTACTTC
v_gene: TRBV18; d_gene: TRBD1; abundance: once; j_gene: TRBJ1-5; CDR3aa: CASSPTGTAYSNQPQHF; CDR3nt: TGTGCCAGCTCACCAACCGGGACAGCGTATAGCAATCAGCCCCAGCATTTT
v_gene: TRBV28; d_gene: NA; abundance: many; j_gene: TRBJ2-7; CDR3aa: CASTTGTYEQYF; CDR3nt: TGTGCCAGCACGACGGGTACCTACGAGCAGTACTTC
v_gene: TRBV28; d_gene: NA; abundance: NA; j_gene: TRBJ2-7; CDR3aa: CASTEPWGLSYEQYF; CDR3nt: TGTGCCAGCACCGAGCCGTGGGGCCTCTCCTACGAGCAGTACTTC
v_gene: TRBV4-2; d_gene: TRBD1; abundance: NA; j_gene: TRBJ1-5; CDR3aa: CASSLQGAKSQPQHF; CDR3nt: TGTGCCAGCAGCCTTCAGGGGGCAAAGAGTCAGCCCCAGCATTTT
v_gene: TRBV15; d_gene: NA; abundance: many; j_gene: TRBJ1-2; CDR3aa: CATSREPGHLYGYTF; CDR3nt: TGTGCCACCAGCAGAGAGCCTGGACATCTCTATGGCTACACCTTC
v_gene: TRBV28; d_gene: NA; abundance: NA; j_gene: TRBJ2-4; CDR3aa: CASSRVYQLAKNIQYF; CDR3nt: TGTGCCAGCAGCCGCGTATATCAGCTAGCCAAAAACATTCAGTACTTC
v_gene: TRBV2; d_gene: NA; abundance: many; j_gene: TRBJ2-5; CDR3aa: CASSVQGSQETQYF; CDR3nt: TGTGCCAGCAGTGTCCAGGGCAGCCAAGAGACCCAGTACTTC
v_gene: TRBV20-1; d_gene: NA; abundance: NA; j_gene: TRBJ2-5; CDR3aa: CSAASRWGQETQYF; CDR3nt: TGCAGTGCTGCCTCCCGTTGGGGCCAAGAGACCCAGTACTTC
v_gene: TRBV7-2; d_gene: NA; abundance: many; j_gene: TRBJ1-5; CDR3aa: CASSPTAGGSDQPQHF; CDR3nt: TGTGCCAGCAGCCCGACGGCAGGAGGTTCGGATCAGCCCCAGCATTTT
v_gene: TRBV12-3/TRBV12-4; d_gene: TRBD1; abundance: few; j_gene: TRBJ2-4; CDR3aa: CASRLQGARNIQYF; CDR3nt: TGTGCCAGCAGACTCCAGGGGGCTAGAAACATTCAGTACTTC